Listed below are T cell receptor beta chains from one sample, sequenced in a study of blood T cell repertoires in COVID-19. The table came from immunoSEQ multiplex PCR; TCRdb's copy has only in-frame clones and leaves some out. The sample yields about 49,000 clones, more than 80% seen once. Sample: peripheral blood. Receptor source: a man between 60 and 75 years old with COVID-19, enrolled during active disease. CDR3s include the opening cysteine and the closing phenylalanine or tryptophan. A D gene is named only where the DNA matches it firmly. Expanded clones are given a class, and other clones once, few, many or no size at all.

TRBV7-8	few	TRBJ2-2	.	CASSLALRGTGELFF	TGTGCCAGCAGCTTAGCATTGCGGGGCACCGGGGAGCTGTTTTTT
TRBV29-1	.	TRBJ2-7	.	CSVGGVSNSYEQYF	TGCAGCGTTGGGGGGGTCAGCAACTCCTACGAGCAGTACTTC
TRBV28	.	TRBJ2-7	TRBD1	CASSPSTGGINEQYF	TGTGCCAGCAGTCCATCGACAGGGGGCATCAACGAGCAGTACTTC
TRBV29-1	.	TRBJ1-2	.	CSVVDLGPYGYTF	TGCAGCGTTGTGGACTTAGGGCCCTATGGCTACACCTTC
TRBV3-1/TRBV3-2	.	TRBJ2-3	TRBD2	CASSQDRQAGVRSTDTQYF	TGTGCCAGCAGCCAAGATCGGCAGGCGGGGGTTCGGAGCACAGATACGCAGTATTTT
TRBV7-2	.	TRBJ2-7	TRBD1	CASSSWDRETYEQYF	TGTGCCAGCAGCTCTTGGGACAGGGAAACCTACGAGCAGTACTTC
TRBV11-3	.	TRBJ2-7	TRBD1	CASSQEKPGQGNYEQYF	TGTGCCAGCAGCCAAGAGAAACCGGGACAGGGGAACTACGAGCAGTACTTC
TRBV6-5	once	TRBJ2-3	.	CASRTTRDTQYF	TGTGCCAGCAGGACGACGAGGGATACGCAGTATTTT
TRBV7-9	once	TRBJ1-2	.	CASRSSGGQGYGYTF	TGTGCCAGCAGATCCTCGGGGGGGCAAGGCTATGGCTACACCTTC
TRBV14	.	TRBJ2-1	TRBD1	CASSQGTGAREQFF	TGTGCCAGCAGCCAGGGGACAGGGGCAAGGGAGCAGTTCTTC
TRBV7-2	.	TRBJ2-5	TRBD1	CASSTGTGRVQETQYF	TGTGCCAGCAGCACCGGGACAGGGAGGGTCCAAGAGACCCAGTACTTC
TRBV14	.	TRBJ2-1	TRBD1	CASSLSGTGGNEQFF	TGTGCCAGCAGCCTATCCGGGACAGGAGGCAATGAGCAGTTCTTC
TRBV5-1	.	TRBJ2-7	.	CASSLGDTYSYEQYF	TGCGCCAGCAGCTTGGGGGACACCTACTCCTACGAGCAGTACTTC